This T cell receptor (beta chain) was profiled in a study of response to subunit inactivated influenza vaccine listed by TCRdb under 2018. Background on the whole study: The study used deep quantitative T cell receptor repertoire profiling to track responses to a trivalent subunit inactivated influenza vaccine. Study-level results and caveats: According to the authors, only a limited number of new T cells may be recruited by each seasonal influenza vaccination.

V lost 3 bases and J lost 6 bases; the stretch between them is 12 bases long. From cysteine to phenylalanine, the CDR3 is 13 amino acids long. Kept here is only the CDR3 DNA, which spans 39 bases and is read in frame from base 1. The germline V gene (reference sequence) provides CDR1 SEHNR and CDR2 FQNEAQ. The library was prepared using RT-PCR. Sequencing took place on an Illumina HiSeq 2500. TCRdb redid the processing of the public reads, applying fastp at Q25 and MiXCR, and retained in-frame beta chains. Every CDR3 protein is listed once, alongside the most common genes and DNA of its rows. The sample table records hundreds of thousands of distinct CDR3 sequences; approximately 17% of these occur just once. Of the sample, approximately 11% falls within the top ten clones. This clonotype appeared a few times. The target of this receptor is not known. One base away there is no much larger clone; base qualities are not given.

Sequenced here: PBMCs from blood, sampled 4 to 6 days after vaccination. This clonotype was obtained from a man over 45 who received an inactivated influenza vaccine. Donor details come from another sample of the same person, matched by shared clones. The rearranged segments are TRBV7-9 and TRBJ2-7; 5 matching bases give a weak D call of TRBD2. CDR3 sequence: CASSLDGIGEQYF. The DNA is as follows: TGTGCCAGCAGCTTGGACGGGATCGGCGAGCAGTACTTC.